This is a list of T cell receptor beta chains from one sample in a study of identical twins. TCRdb reanalysed the 5' RACE reads using MiXCR and keeps one entry per CDR3 protein. This sample yields about 530,000 distinct CDR3 sequences, of which 13% to 15% are seen a single time; roughly 0.42% belongs to the top ten. These same records also appear under a second study, on yellow fever vaccine responses in identical twins.

Material for sequencing was CD4+ T cells sorted from blood. The receptor source for this set is a woman aged 18-29 years in good health. The CDR3 runs from the conserved cysteine through the conserved F or W. Each record gives: CDR3 protein, CDR3 DNA, clone size, D gene, J gene, V gene. The D gene is left open where the match is weak. The size field is filled for only some rows; it gives once, few, many or a size class.

cdr3_aa: CASSSIQWFRNQPQHF; cdr3_nt: TGTGCCAGCAGCTCCATCCAGTGGTTCCGCAATCAGCCCCAGCATTTT; clone_size: few; d_call: -; j_call: TRBJ1-5; v_call: TRBV5-5
cdr3_aa: CASSFSGAGANVLTF; cdr3_nt: TGTGCCAGCAGTTTCTCGGGGGCTGGGGCCAACGTCCTGACTTTC; clone_size: once; d_call: -; j_call: TRBJ2-6; v_call: TRBV12-3/TRBV12-4
cdr3_aa: CSVDQGVLSEQYF; cdr3_nt: TGCAGCGTTGATCAAGGGGTGCTATCCGAGCAGTACTTC; clone_size: -; d_call: -; j_call: TRBJ2-7; v_call: TRBV29-1
cdr3_aa: CSAREKAGITDTQYF; cdr3_nt: TGCAGTGCTAGAGAAAAAGCGGGGATCACAGATACGCAGTATTTT; clone_size: few; d_call: TRBD2; j_call: TRBJ2-3; v_call: TRBV20-1
cdr3_aa: CASSPTRGTNTGELFF; cdr3_nt: TGTGCCAGCAGCCCCACTCGGGGGACGAACACCGGGGAGCTGTTTTTT; clone_size: -; d_call: -; j_call: TRBJ2-2; v_call: TRBV11-3
cdr3_aa: CASSELGFTDTQYF; cdr3_nt: TGTGCCAGCAGTGAACTAGGGTTCACAGATACGCAGTATTTT; clone_size: few; d_call: -; j_call: TRBJ2-3; v_call: TRBV2
cdr3_aa: CSFGLAGQSEQYF; cdr3_nt: TGCAGCTTCGGACTAGCGGGCCAATCCGAGCAGTACTTC; clone_size: -; d_call: TRBD2; j_call: TRBJ2-7; v_call: TRBV29-1
cdr3_aa: CSASGRANEQFF; cdr3_nt: TGCAGTGCTAGCGGGAGGGCCAATGAGCAGTTCTTC; clone_size: few; d_call: TRBD2; j_call: TRBJ2-1; v_call: TRBV20-1
cdr3_aa: CSAGLAGGLGETQYF; cdr3_nt: TGCAGTGCTGGACTAGCGGGAGGATTAGGAGAGACCCAGTACTTC; clone_size: -; d_call: TRBD2; j_call: TRBJ2-5; v_call: TRBV20-1
cdr3_aa: CTISWGISGTYTGELFF; cdr3_nt: TGTACCATCAGTTGGGGGATTAGCGGGACATACACCGGGGAGCTGTTTTTT; clone_size: -; d_call: TRBD2; j_call: TRBJ2-2; v_call: TRBV3-1
cdr3_aa: CADRDSGSEQYF; cdr3_nt: TGTGCCGACCGGGACTCCGGCAGCGAGCAGTACTTC; clone_size: few; d_call: -; j_call: TRBJ2-7; v_call: TRBV2